The following is a T cell receptor beta chain sequence with its context. There is no known antigen for this receptor. No base quality values were provided; no much bigger clone lies one nucleotide off. Libraries came from the immunoSEQ multiplex PCR assay. TCRdb mirrors the immuneACCESS table, restricted to in-frame sequences. Some clones are absent from its copies; in checked studies, under half trace to an unresolved V gene, and the reason for the others is unknown. The sample has approximately 71,000 clones on record, roughly 92% of them singletons. The ten largest clones take up roughly 2.1% of the sample. The cysteine opens and the phenylalanine closes a CDR3 of 14 amino acids. Here the CDR3 DNA is all that survives: 42 bases in frame from base 1. The germline V gene (reference sequence) supplies CDR1 SGHNT and CDR2 YYREEE. V loses 0 bases, J loses 7 bases, and the germline ends lie 14 bases apart.

This sample was taken from a study of T cell changes during pregnancy in multiple sclerosis (dated by TCRdb to the late 2010s). Context from the whole study: Changes in the T cell repertoire over the course of pregnancy were examined in this study in women with multiple sclerosis.

Recombination linked TRBV5-4 to TRBJ2-7, with no confidently assigned D gene. Material: peripheral blood, obtained in the second trimester of pregnancy. The clonotype comes from a female donor with multiple sclerosis, enrolled in a pregnancy study. The DNA sequence is TGTGCCAGCAGCTTGGACCTTCAATCGGGTGAGCAGTACTTC. Translated, this is CASSLDLQSGEQYF.